This T cell receptor beta chain was captured in a study of blood T cell repertoires in COVID-19 (dated by TCRdb to 2018 to 2021). For the wider study: The collaborator samples originated in the United States, Italy and Spain and spanned the acute and convalescent phases of COVID-19. The material from the prospective study consisted of cDNA or gDNA derived from T cells, B-cell-depleted T cells, or PBMCs. The dataset comprised deeply sampled blood TCRbeta repertoires from subjects exposed to, actively infected with, or recovered from COVID-19. The repertoires were made available in a free public database intended to serve as a resource for research on the immune response to SARS-CoV-2. Samples came from the ongoing ImmuneRACE study (first 160 participants) plus 1,254 subjects from 6 global collaborators. A de-identified subject ID, COVID-19 status, age in years and sex were almost always included in the sample metadata. Where HLA class I and class II types were available, the types were taken from metadata supplied by the sample provider, not from assay-based typing. The full study reports these points: Clinical and demographic metadata were provided uncurated, with the amount varying by source and participant.

Looking up the germline V gene yields CDR1 MNHNS and CDR2 SASEGT. The CDR3 runs 13 residues from the cysteine to the phenylalanine. The sequence is cut down to CDR3 DNA, 39 bases in frame from base 1. V is clipped by 2 bases and J by 7 bases, and the sequence between their germline boundaries is 11 bases long. TCRbeta CDR3 regions were amplified from genomic DNA using the immunoSEQ Assay, a bias-controlled multiplex PCR. From the authors' description of their analysis: The number of nucleated cells in each sample was estimated from the amplification of reference gene primers within the assay. Sequence reads were collapsed and filtered to measure the absolute abundance of every unique TCRbeta CDR3 rearrangement. For each sample, productive Simpson clonality was calculated as the square root of Simpson's diversity index across productive rearrangements. TCRdb mirrors the immuneACCESS table, restricted to in-frame sequences. Some clones are absent from its copies; in checked studies, under half trace to an unresolved V gene, and the reason for the others is unknown. V and J calls and clone size are given by that table; D and trimming were obtained from the DNA. The sample table contains 310,000 or so clones; only one count was recorded for around four fifths of them. Of the sample, approximately 1.1% is held by the ten largest clones.

Collaborating institutions collected whole blood in K2EDTA tubes following their own protocols. For TCRbeta analysis, collaborators shipped samples as frozen whole blood, isolated PBMCs, or DNA extracted from either of those sample types. About this clone: This clone's antigen is unknown. No per-base quality is available; no much larger clone lies one base away.

The sequence links TRBV6-1 to TRBJ1-2; TRBD1 is a weak D gene call, 5 bases matching. Sequences were obtained from peripheral blood. The sequence derives from a woman in her fifties or sixties with acute or convalescent COVID-19. The DNA sequence reads TGTGCCAGCAGTGAAACGGGGGGAGGTGGCTACACCTTC. This yields the protein CASSETGGGGYTF.